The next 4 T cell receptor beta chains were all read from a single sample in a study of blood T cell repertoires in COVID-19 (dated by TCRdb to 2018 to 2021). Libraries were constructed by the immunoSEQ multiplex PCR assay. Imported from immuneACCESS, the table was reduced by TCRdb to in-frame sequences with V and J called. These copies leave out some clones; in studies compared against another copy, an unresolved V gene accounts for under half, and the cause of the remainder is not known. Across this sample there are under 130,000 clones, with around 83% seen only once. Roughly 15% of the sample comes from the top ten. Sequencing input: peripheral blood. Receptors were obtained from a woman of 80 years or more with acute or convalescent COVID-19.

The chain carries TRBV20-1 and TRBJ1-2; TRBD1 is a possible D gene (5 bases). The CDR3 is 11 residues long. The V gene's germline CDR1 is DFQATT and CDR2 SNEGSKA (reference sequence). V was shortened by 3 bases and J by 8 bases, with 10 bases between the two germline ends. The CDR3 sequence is CSARDGAGYTF. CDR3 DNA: TGCAGTGCTAGGGATGGGGCCGGCTACACCTTC.

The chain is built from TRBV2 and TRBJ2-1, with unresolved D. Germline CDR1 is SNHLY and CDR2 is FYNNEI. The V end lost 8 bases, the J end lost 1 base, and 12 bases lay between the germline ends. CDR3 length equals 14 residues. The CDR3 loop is CASSPSSSYNEQFF. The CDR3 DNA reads TGTGCCAGCTCCCCTAGTTCTTCCTACAATGAGCAGTTCTTC.

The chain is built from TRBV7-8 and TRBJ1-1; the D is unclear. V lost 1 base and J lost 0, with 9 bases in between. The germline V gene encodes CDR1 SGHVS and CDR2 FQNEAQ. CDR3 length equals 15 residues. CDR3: CASSLGSRLNTEAFF. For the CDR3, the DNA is TGTGCCAGCAGCTTAGGTAGCAGACTGAACACTGAAGCTTTCTTT.

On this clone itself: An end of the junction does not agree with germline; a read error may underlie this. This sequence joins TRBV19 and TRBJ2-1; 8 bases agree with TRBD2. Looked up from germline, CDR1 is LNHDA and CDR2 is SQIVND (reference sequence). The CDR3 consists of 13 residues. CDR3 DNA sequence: TGTGCCAGTAGCCTAGCGGGTACCAATCAGCAGTTCTTC. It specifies CASSLAGTNQQFF. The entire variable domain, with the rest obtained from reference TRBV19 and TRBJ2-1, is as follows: DGGITQSPKYLFRKEGQNVTLSCEQNLNHDAMYWYRQDPGQGLRLIYYSQIVNDFQKGDIAEGYSVSREKKESFPLTVTSAQKNPTAFYLCASSLAGTNQQFFGPGTRLTVL.